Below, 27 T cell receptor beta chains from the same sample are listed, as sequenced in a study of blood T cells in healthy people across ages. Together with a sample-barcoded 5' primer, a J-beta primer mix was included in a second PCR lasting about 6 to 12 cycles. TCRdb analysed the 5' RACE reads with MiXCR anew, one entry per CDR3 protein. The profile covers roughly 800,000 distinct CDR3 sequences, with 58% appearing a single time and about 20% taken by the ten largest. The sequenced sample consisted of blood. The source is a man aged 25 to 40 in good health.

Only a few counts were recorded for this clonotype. CDR3 in amino acids: CASSLVGTGANVLTF. CDR3 nucleotide sequence: TGCGCCAGCAGCTTGGTTGGGACTGGGGCCAACGTCCTGACTTTC. The V and J genes are TRBV5-1 and TRBJ2-6, with D uncertain. V lost 0 bases to trimming and J lost 2 bases, with 6 bases between them. CDR3 length: 15 amino acids. The germline gives CDR1 SGHRS, CDR2 YFSETQ.

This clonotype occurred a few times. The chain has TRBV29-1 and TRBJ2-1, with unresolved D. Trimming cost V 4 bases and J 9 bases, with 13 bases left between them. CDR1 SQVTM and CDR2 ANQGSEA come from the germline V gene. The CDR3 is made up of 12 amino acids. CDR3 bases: TGCAGCGTTGGCGGCCGGATTGGTGAGCAGTTCTTC. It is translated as CSVGGRIGEQFF.

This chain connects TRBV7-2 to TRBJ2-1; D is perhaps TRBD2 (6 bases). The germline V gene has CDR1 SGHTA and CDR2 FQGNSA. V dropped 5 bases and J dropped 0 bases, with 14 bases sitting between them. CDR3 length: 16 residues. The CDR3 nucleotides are TGTGCCAGCAGCAGGCGGGGCTTAAGCTCCTACAATGAGCAGTTCTTC. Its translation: CASSRRGLSSYNEQFF.

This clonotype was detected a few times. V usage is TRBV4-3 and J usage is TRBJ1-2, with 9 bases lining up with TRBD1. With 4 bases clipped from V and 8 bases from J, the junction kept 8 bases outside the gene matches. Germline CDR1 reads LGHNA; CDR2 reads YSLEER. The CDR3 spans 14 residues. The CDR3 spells CASSRADRGRGYTF. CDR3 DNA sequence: TGCGCCAGCAGCCGAGCGGACAGGGGAAGGGGCTACACCTTC.

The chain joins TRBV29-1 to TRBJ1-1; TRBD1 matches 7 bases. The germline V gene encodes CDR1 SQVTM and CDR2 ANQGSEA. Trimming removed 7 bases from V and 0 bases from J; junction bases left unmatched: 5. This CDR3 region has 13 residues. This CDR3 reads CSGGGQMNTEAFF. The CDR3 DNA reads TGCAGCGGGGGGGGACAGATGAACACTGAAGCTTTCTTT.

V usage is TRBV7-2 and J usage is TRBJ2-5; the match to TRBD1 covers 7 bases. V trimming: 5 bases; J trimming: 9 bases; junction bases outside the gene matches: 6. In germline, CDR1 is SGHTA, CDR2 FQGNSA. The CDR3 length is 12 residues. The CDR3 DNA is TGTGCCAGCAGCCAGGGGGACGCTGCCCAGTACTTC. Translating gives CASSQGDAAQYF.

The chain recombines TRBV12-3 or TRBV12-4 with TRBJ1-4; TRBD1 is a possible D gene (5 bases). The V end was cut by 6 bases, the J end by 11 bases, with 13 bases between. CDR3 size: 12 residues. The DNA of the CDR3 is TGTGCCAGCAGCCCAGGGTTTGAGAAACTGTTTTTT. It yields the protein CASSPGFEKLFF.

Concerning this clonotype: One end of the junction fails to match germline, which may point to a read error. The CDR3 nucleotides read TGCGCCAGCAGTGATTCCGGGACTAGCCTCGGTGAGCGGTTCTTC. It specifies CASSDSGTSLGERFF. The J gene is TRBJ2-1, the V gene TRBV10-2; the match to TRBD2 covers 9 bases. Germline values: CDR1 WSHSY, CDR2 SAAADI. The CDR3 length is 15 residues.

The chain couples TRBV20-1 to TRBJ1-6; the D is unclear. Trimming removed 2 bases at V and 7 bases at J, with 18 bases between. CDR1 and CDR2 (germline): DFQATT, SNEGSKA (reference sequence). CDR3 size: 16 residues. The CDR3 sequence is CSARRLLGELNSPLHF. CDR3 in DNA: TGCAGTGCTAGACGGCTACTTGGGGAGTTAAATTCACCCCTCCACTTT.

CDR3 in amino acids: CASSPRRGRSDTQYF. The CDR3 bases are TGTGCCAGCAGCCCCCGGAGGGGGCGGTCAGATACGCAGTATTTT. The rearrangement uses TRBV7-2 and TRBJ2-3; a weak D match, TRBD1 (7 bases). The length of the CDR3 is 15 residues. Trimming stripped 5 bases from V and 4 bases from J, with 16 bases between. From germline, CDR1 is SGHTA and CDR2 FQGNSA.

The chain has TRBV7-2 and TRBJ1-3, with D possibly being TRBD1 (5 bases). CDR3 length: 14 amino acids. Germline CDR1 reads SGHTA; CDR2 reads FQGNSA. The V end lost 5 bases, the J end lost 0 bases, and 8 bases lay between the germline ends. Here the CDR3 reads CASSQQVSGNTIYF. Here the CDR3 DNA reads TGTGCCAGCAGCCAACAGGTCTCTGGAAACACCATATATTTT.

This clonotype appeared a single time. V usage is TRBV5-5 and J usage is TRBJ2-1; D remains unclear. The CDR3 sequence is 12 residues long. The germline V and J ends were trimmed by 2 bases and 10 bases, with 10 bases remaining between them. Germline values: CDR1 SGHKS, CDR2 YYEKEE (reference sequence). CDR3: CASSLYWFEQFF. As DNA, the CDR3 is TGTGCCAGCAGCTTATACTGGTTCGAGCAGTTCTTC.

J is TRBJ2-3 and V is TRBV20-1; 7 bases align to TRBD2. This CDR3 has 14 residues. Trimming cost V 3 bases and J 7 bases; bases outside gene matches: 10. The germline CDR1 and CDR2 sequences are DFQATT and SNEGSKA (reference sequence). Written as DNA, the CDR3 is TGCAGTGCTAGGCTAGCGGCTGCCCCCTATACGCAGTATTTT. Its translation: CSARLAAAPYTQYF.

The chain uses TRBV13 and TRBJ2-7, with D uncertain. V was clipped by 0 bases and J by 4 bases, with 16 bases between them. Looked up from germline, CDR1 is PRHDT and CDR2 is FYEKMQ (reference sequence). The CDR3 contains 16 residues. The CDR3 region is CASSLGRRNPHYEQYF. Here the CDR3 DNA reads TGTGCCAGCAGCTTAGGCAGGAGAAACCCTCATTACGAGCAGTACTTC.

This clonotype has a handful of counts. CDR3: CASSQGRVYQETQYF. CDR3 DNA: TGTGCCAGCAGCCAAGGAAGAGTGTACCAAGAGACCCAGTACTTC. The V and J genes are TRBV4-2 and TRBJ2-5; D remains unclear. The germline V gene encodes CDR1 LGHNA and CDR2 YNFKEQ. V shed 1 base and J shed 0 bases, with 9 bases lying between them. CDR3 size: 15 residues.

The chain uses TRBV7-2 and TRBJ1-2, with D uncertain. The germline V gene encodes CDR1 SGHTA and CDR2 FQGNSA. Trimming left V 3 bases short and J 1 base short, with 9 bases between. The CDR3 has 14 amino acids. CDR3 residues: CASSFGVDNYGYTF. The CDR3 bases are TGTGCCAGCAGCTTTGGGGTGGATAACTATGGCTACACCTTC.

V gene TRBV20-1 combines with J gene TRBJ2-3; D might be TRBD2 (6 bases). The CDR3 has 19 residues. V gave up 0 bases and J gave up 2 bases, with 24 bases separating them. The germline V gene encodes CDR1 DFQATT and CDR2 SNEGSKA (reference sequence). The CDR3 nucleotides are TGCAGTGCTAGAGATCCTATTAGCGGTAGGACCGCTCCCACAGATACGCAGTATTTT. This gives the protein CSARDPISGRTAPTDTQYF.

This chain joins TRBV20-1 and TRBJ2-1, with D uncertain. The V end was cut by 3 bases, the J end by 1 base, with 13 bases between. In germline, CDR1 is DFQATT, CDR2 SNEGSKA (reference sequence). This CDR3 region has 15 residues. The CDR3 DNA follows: TGCAGTGCTAGGTCGCTCGTCAAATCCTACAATGAGCAGTTCTTC. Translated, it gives CSARSLVKSYNEQFF.

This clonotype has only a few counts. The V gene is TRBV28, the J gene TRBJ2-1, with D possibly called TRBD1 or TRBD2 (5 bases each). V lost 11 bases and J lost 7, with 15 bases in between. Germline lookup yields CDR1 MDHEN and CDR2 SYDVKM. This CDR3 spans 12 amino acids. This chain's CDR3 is CAGAWGKNEQFF. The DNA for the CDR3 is TGTGCCGGAGCTTGGGGGAAGAATGAGCAGTTCTTC.

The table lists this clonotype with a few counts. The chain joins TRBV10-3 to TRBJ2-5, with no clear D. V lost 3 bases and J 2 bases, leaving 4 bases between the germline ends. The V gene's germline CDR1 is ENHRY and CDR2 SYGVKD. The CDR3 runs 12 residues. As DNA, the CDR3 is TGTGCCATCAGTGACCCACAAGAGACCCAGTACTTC. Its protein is CAISDPQETQYF.

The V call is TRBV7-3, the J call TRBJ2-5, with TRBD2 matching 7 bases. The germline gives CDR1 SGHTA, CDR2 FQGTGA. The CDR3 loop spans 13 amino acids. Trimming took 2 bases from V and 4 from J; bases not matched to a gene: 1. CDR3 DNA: TGTGCCAGCAGCTTACAGCGGGGAGAGACCCAGTACTTC. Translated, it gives CASSLQRGETQYF.

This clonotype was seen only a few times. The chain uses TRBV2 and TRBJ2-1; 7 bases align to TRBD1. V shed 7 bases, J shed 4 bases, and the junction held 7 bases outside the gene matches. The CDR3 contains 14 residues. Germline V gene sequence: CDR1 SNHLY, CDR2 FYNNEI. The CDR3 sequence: CASIDGTAYNEQFF. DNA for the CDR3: TGTGCCAGCATAGACGGGACAGCTTACAATGAGCAGTTCTTC. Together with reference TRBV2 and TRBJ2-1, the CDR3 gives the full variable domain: EPEVTQTPSHQVTQMGQEVILRCVPISNHLYFYWYRQILGQKVEFLVSFYNNEISEKSEIFDDQFSVERPDGSNFTLKIRSTKLEDSAMYFCASIDGTAYNEQFFGPGTRLTVL.

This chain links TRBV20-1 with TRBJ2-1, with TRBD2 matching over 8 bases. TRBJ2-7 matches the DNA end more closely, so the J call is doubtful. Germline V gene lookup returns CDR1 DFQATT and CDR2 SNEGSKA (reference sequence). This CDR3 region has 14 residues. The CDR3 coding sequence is TGCAGTGCTGCCGGCGGGAGGCCCTACAATGAGCAGTACTTC. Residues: CSAAGGRPYNEQYF.

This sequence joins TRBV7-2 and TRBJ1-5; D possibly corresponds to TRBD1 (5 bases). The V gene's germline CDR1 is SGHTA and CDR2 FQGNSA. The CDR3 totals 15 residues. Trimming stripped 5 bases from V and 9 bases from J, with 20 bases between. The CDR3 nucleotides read TGTGCCAGCAGCCCAGGGCCTCTCGGGGCACGGCCCCAGCATTTT. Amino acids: CASSPGPLGARPQHF.

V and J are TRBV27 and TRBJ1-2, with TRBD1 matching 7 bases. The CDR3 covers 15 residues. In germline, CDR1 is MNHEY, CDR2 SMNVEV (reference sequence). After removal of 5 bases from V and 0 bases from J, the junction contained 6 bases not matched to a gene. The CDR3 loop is CASSPQGKANYGYTF. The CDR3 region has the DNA TGTGCCAGCAGTCCACAGGGGAAAGCTAACTATGGCTACACCTTC.

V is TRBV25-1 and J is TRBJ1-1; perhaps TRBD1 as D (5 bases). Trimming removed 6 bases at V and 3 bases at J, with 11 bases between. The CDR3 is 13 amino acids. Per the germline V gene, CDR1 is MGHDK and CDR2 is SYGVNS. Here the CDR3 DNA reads TGTGCCAGCAGACAGGAGGAATACACTGAAGCTTTCTTT. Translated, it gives CASRQEEYTEAFF.

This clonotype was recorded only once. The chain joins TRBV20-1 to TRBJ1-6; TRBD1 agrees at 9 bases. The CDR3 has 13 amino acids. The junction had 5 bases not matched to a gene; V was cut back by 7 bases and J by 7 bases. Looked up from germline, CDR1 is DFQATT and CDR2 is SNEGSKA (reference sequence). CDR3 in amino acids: CSVGGQGNSPLHF. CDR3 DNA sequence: TGCAGTGTAGGAGGACAGGGGAATTCACCCCTCCACTTT.